This T cell receptor beta chain was obtained from a study of blood T cell repertoires in COVID-19. Across the study: Samples of COVID-19 (acute and convalescent) were obtained from the United States, Italy and Spain. PBMCs, B-cell-depleted T cells, or T cells provided the cDNA or gDNA that made up the material.

Original processing notes: The assay estimated nucleated cells by amplifying reference gene primers. Data came from immunoSEQ multiplex PCR; TCRdb stores just in-frame clones and leaves some out. V, J and clone size derive from that table, while D and trimming were established from the DNA sequence. The table lists 250,000 to 300,000 clones, 75% to 90% of them singletons. CDR3 length equals 13 residues. Trimming stripped 1 base from V and 1 base from J, with 4 bases between. Germline CDR1 reads SGHVS; CDR2 reads FNYEAQ. The sequenced material came from peripheral blood. The TCR originated in a woman aged 70-85 years with acute or convalescent COVID-19. V and J are TRBV7-6 and TRBJ1-1; D uncertain. The CDR3 DNA reads as TGTGCCAGCAGCTTAGGGGCGAACACTGAAGCTTTCTTT. Encoded protein: CASSLGANTEAFF.